This TCR beta chain was sequenced for a study of tissue T cells after allogeneic stem cell transplantation. The wider study: Steroid-refractory graft-versus-host disease after allogeneic hematopoietic cell transplant qualified adults for prospective research-autopsy enrollment.

This CDR3 has 15 residues. CDR1 MNHNY and CDR2 SVGAGI come from the germline V gene (reference sequence). V was pared by 2 bases and J by 4 bases, with 2 bases of the junction left unmatched. The protocol was immunoSEQ multiplex PCR, while the TCRdb copy is restricted to in-frame clones and leaves out a portion. The sample carries about 26,000 clones, 75% to 95% recorded once. The chain carries TRBV6-6 and TRBJ1-4; 9 positions match TRBD1. The source material was blood, sampled before transplantation. This receptor was taken from a male donor at least 60 years old who later had graft-versus-host disease after an allogeneic stem cell transplant. CDR3 protein: CASSYPGQGNEKLFF. In DNA, the CDR3 is TGTGCCAGCAGTTACCCGGGACAGGGTAATGAAAAACTGTTTTTT.